This T cell receptor (beta chain) was captured in a study of CD8+CD57+ T cells in acquired aplastic anemia. Study-level findings and limits: Patients and controls were not found to differ significantly in CD8+ Simpson's diversity.

The germline CDR1 and CDR2 sequences are SGHRS and YFSETQ. The CDR3 totals 15 residues. V lost 1 base and J 2 bases, leaving 9 bases between the germline ends. It was genomic DNA that served as the template for profiling TCR beta VDJ and CDR3. TCRdb itself ran the reads through MiXCR, one entry per CDR3 protein. The sample carries around 140,000 distinct CDR3 sequences, about 40% recorded once. This clonotype has just a few counts. The target antigen is unknown. The V call is TRBV5-1, the J call TRBJ2-2; D is possibly TRBD2 (6 bases). The sequenced sample was sorted CD4+, CD8+, or CD8+CD57+ T cells (not recorded which) from PBMCs. This clonotype was obtained from a human donor in good health, serving as a control. CDR3 residues: CASSLPGANTGELFF. Written as DNA, the CDR3 is TGCGCCAGCAGCTTGCCGGGAGCTAACACCGGGGAGCTGTTTTTT.